This is a list of T cell receptor beta chains from one sample in a study of post-analysis software for immune sequencing data. TCRdb recomputed calls from the PCR reads with MiXCR, one row per CDR3 protein. The top ten hold 7.6% of the sample, which has 350,000 to 500,000 distinct CDR3 sequences, less than 40% seen once. The sequenced material came from blood. Receptors originate from a girl aged 2 to 9 with multiple sclerosis. Each CDR3 is given with its conserved first and last residue. D genes are given only for firm matches. Part of the rows lack a size; the others show once, few, many or a class for expanded clones.

d_gene	abundance	v_gene	j_gene	CDR3aa	CDR3nt
NA	NA	TRBV20-1	TRBJ2-7	CSALTRRDEQYF	TGCAGTGCCCTGACCCGGAGGGACGAGCAGTACTTC
NA	few	TRBV29-1	TRBJ1-2	CSVEGEVGYGYTF	TGCAGCGTTGAGGGGGAGGTTGGCTATGGCTACACCTTC
TRBD2	few	TRBV6-6	TRBJ2-1	CASSYAGGGADEQFF	TGTGCCAGCAGTTATGCCGGCGGGGGGGCCGATGAGCAGTTCTTC
NA	few	TRBV29-1	TRBJ2-5	CSVEVVGFGETQYF	TGCAGCGTTGAGGTCGTGGGCTTTGGGGAGACCCAGTACTTC
NA	NA	TRBV7-6	TRBJ2-3	CASSLAATGRPYTDTQYF	TGTGCCAGCAGCTTAGCAGCGACAGGGAGGCCGTACACGGATACGCAGTATTTT
NA	NA	TRBV12-3/TRBV12-4	TRBJ2-7	CASRGLFEQYF	TGTGCCAGCAGAGGCCTCTTCGAGCAGTACTTC
NA	NA	TRBV7-3	TRBJ2-1	CASSSRPFNSVEQFF	TGTGCCAGCAGCTCTAGGCCCTTTAATAGCGTCGAGCAGTTCTTC
TRBD1	NA	TRBV7-2	TRBJ2-1	CASSLTRQGYNEQFF	TGTGCCAGCAGCTTAACCAGACAGGGTTACAATGAGCAGTTCTTC
TRBD1	NA	TRBV29-1	TRBJ2-7	CSVSPGQGYGQYF	TGCAGCGTTTCCCCGGGACAGGGCTACGGGCAGTACTTC
TRBD2	NA	TRBV6-6	TRBJ2-7	CASSYGGGQGEQYF	TGTGCCAGCAGTTACGGCGGGGGGCAGGGTGAGCAGTACTTC
NA	NA	TRBV4-3	TRBJ2-5	CASSPFLRGADSQETQYF	TGCGCCAGCAGCCCCTTTCTGCGGGGCGCGGACAGCCAAGAGACCCAGTACTTC